Listed here are 21 T cell receptor beta chains from one sample, sequenced in a study of OX40 agonist ivuxolimab in advanced cancers. This table comes from immunoSEQ multiplex PCR, and its TCRdb copy is limited to in-frame clones, with some not included. The sample carries 40,000 to 60,000 clones, roughly 85% recorded once. The sample here was CD4+ or CD8+ T cells sorted from blood, taken in a trial of the OX40 agonist ivuxolimab. The receptors were gathered from an adult with an advanced solid tumor such as melanoma, head and neck, liver or kidney cancer.

The chain has TRBV7-8 and TRBJ1-1, with D tentatively TRBD1 (5 bases). Trimming shortened V by 5 bases and J by 0 bases, and 13 bases separated the two germline ends. CDR1 and CDR2 from the germline V gene are SGHVS and FQNEAQ. The CDR3 is 15 amino acids. The CDR3 loop reads CASSPSGTLNTEAFF. As DNA, the CDR3 is TGTGCCAGCAGCCCCTCCGGGACCCTGAACACTGAAGCTTTCTTT.

The V and J genes are TRBV27 and TRBJ1-6; 8 nucleotides agree with TRBD1. This CDR3 is 18 amino acids long. The germline gives CDR1 MNHEY, CDR2 SMNVEV (reference sequence). J gave up 4 bases and V 0 bases, and 8 bases lay outside the gene matches. In DNA form, the CDR3 reads TGTGCCAGCAGTTTATCCCCAGGGGGCCCCCATTATAATTCACCCCTCCACTTT. Amino acid sequence: CASSLSPGGPHYNSPLHF.

The rearrangement links TRBV5-4 to TRBJ2-1; maybe TRBD1 (5 bases). Germline-derived CDR1 and CDR2 are SGHNT and YYREEE (reference sequence). V shed 5 bases and J shed 6 bases, with 12 bases lying between them. This CDR3 is 13 amino acids long. CDR3 loop: CASRGARPNEQFF. CDR3 bases: TGTGCCAGCAGAGGGGCGAGGCCCAATGAGCAGTTCTTC.

The chain links TRBV9 to TRBJ2-5; D is ambiguous. Trimming took off 4 bases at V and 5 bases at J, with 6 bases between the two ends. The CDR3 covers 11 residues. In germline, CDR1 is SGDLS, CDR2 YYNGEE. CDR3 in amino acids: CASSMGETQYF. The CDR3 DNA sequence: TGTGCCAGCAGCATGGGGGAGACCCAGTACTTC.

This clone was picked up one time. V gene TRBV28 combines with J gene TRBJ1-5; perhaps TRBD1 as D (6 bases). Germline assignment: CDR1 MDHEN and CDR2 SYDVKM. V gave up 4 bases and J gave up 3 bases, with 13 bases separating them. This CDR3 has 15 residues. CDR3 loop: CASSWDTENNQPQHF. The CDR3 coding sequence is TGTGCCAGCAGTTGGGACACAGAGAACAATCAGCCCCAGCATTTT.

V usage is TRBV29-1 and J usage is TRBJ1-2; 9 bases are shared with TRBD1. Losses at the gene ends were 5 bases for V and 8 bases for J; bases not matched to a gene: 9. CDR3 length: 13 amino acids. CDR1 and CDR2 (germline): SQVTM, ANQGSEA. DNA of the CDR3: TGCAGCGTTCCCGGGACAGGGTTGTGGGGCTACACCTTC. This translates into CSVPGTGLWGYTF.

The chain has TRBV6-6 and TRBJ2-7, with 7 positions matching TRBD1. CDR3 length: 15 amino acids. The germline CDR1 and CDR2 sequences are MNHNY and SVGAGI (reference sequence). Trimming cost V 6 bases and J 5 bases; bases outside gene matches: 13. The CDR3 region is CASSRLHRGRNEQYF. DNA of the CDR3: TGTGCCAGCAGCCGCCTTCACAGGGGTAGGAACGAGCAGTACTTC.

This chain uses TRBV28 with TRBJ2-2; D may be TRBD2 (7 bases). In germline, CDR1 is MDHEN, CDR2 SYDVKM. Trimming left V 5 bases short and J 4 bases short, with 14 bases between. The CDR3 runs 15 residues. The CDR3 region is CASSLAGAPTGELFF. In DNA, the CDR3 is TGTGCCAGCAGTCTGGCGGGGGCCCCCACCGGGGAGCTGTTTTTT.

This rearrangement joins TRBV6-5 to TRBJ1-1; D gene unclear. CDR1 and CDR2 (germline): MNHEY, SVGAGI. The germline V and J ends were trimmed by 6 bases and 5 bases, with 19 bases remaining between them. The CDR3 is made up of 15 amino acids. The CDR3 region has the DNA TGTGCCAGCAGCCCGTCCCGTCTGTTGAGGACTGAAGCTTTCTTT. It specifies CASSPSRLLRTEAFF.

The chain links TRBV2 to TRBJ1-2; D remains unclear. V was shortened by 7 bases and J by 1 base, with 13 bases between the two germline ends. Germline V CDR1 and CDR2: SNHLY, FYNNEI. CDR3 length equals 14 residues. CDR3 DNA: TGTGCCAGCACCGAGGGTAGCTTTAACTATGGCTACACCTTC. Translated: CASTEGSFNYGYTF.

The V and J genes are TRBV5-6 and TRBJ1-2, with D maybe TRBD1 (5 bases). CDR1 is SGHDT, CDR2 YYEEEE, per germline. V lost 0 bases and J 1 base, leaving 10 bases between the germline ends. The CDR3 is 15 amino acids. CDR3 loop: CASSLVEGSNYGYTF. The CDR3 bases are TGTGCCAGCAGCTTGGTAGAGGGGAGTAACTATGGCTACACCTTC.

V is TRBV19 and J is TRBJ1-2; a possible D gene is TRBD1 (5 bases). The CDR3 runs to 15 residues. Trimming removed 4 bases at V and 8 bases at J, with 20 bases between. Looked up from germline, CDR1 is LNHDA and CDR2 is SQIVND (reference sequence). The CDR3 bases are TGTGCCAGTAGTACCCCCCGGGCGGGGGTAGGAGGCTACACCTTC. Encoded protein: CASSTPRAGVGGYTF.

The chain recombines TRBV7-2 with TRBJ2-1; 8 nucleotides agree with TRBD2. Germline CDR1 reads SGHTA; CDR2 reads FQGNSA. CDR3 length: 15 residues. J was trimmed by 9 bases and V by 2 bases; bases with no gene match: 9. In DNA form, the CDR3 reads TGTGCCAGCAGCTTAAGCGGGGGTTCGGGGCGTGAGCAGTTCTTC. This encodes CASSLSGGSGREQFF.

The chain combines TRBV9 with TRBJ2-1; 11 bases line up with TRBD2. The V gene end was trimmed by 3 bases and the J gene end by 3 bases; junction bases not matched to a gene: 5. The CDR3 is 16 residues long. The germline V gene has CDR1 SGDLS and CDR2 YYNGEE. This chain's CDR3 is CASSASSGGFYNEQFF. CDR3 nucleotide sequence: TGTGCCAGCAGCGCTTCTAGCGGGGGGTTCTACAATGAGCAGTTCTTC.

This clone was seen more than once but under ten times. The chain links TRBV4-1 to TRBJ1-1; 7 nucleotides line up with TRBD1. There are 19 residues in the CDR3. In germline, CDR1 is MGHRA, CDR2 YSYEKL. The trim removed 1 base at V and 3 bases at J, leaving 17 bases unmatched. CDR3 in DNA: TGCGCCAGCAGCCAAGTGGGAATCGAGCCAGGCCAGGGGGACACTGAAGCTTTCTTT. It translates to CASSQVGIEPGQGDTEAFF.

This clone has more than one count but fewer than ten. This chain links TRBV19 with TRBJ2-7, with TRBD1 matching over 7 bases. This CDR3 is 12 amino acids long. V gave up 6 bases and J gave up 5 bases; unmatched junction bases: 4. Germline V gene sequence: CDR1 LNHDA, CDR2 SQIVND (reference sequence). CDR3 sequence reads: CASSNTGDEQYF. The CDR3 DNA reads as TGTGCCAGTAGCAACACAGGGGACGAGCAGTACTTC.

The V call is TRBV7-2, the J call TRBJ1-1, with a possible D match to TRBD1 (6 bases). Germline V gene sequence: CDR1 SGHTA, CDR2 FQGNSA. The CDR3 spans 14 residues. The ends were cut back, 5 bases at V and 7 bases at J, with 17 bases in the middle. This CDR3 reads CASSLGGGMGEAFF. The CDR3 DNA is TGTGCCAGCAGCCTAGGGGGGGGTATGGGTGAAGCTTTCTTT.

This clone was seen just once. This chain joins TRBV5-6 and TRBJ2-7; D gene ambiguous. The germline V and J ends were trimmed by 2 bases and 2 bases, with 5 bases remaining between them. This CDR3 is built from 12 residues. Germline loops: CDR1 SGHDT, CDR2 YYEEEE. The CDR3 reads CASSFGTYEQYV. The CDR3 bases are TGTGCCAGCAGCTTTGGCACCTACGAGCAGTACGTC.

The chain combines TRBV4-1 with TRBJ1-4; D remains ambiguous. CDR1 MGHRA and CDR2 YSYEKL come from the germline V gene. The CDR3 consists of 14 residues. V was clipped by 0 bases and J by 4 bases, with 6 bases between them. The CDR3 bases are TGCGCCAGCAGCCAAGATCCGGATAATGAAAAACTGTTTTTT. As protein: CASSQDPDNEKLFF.

The chain carries TRBV28 and TRBJ1-2, with 8 bases aligning to TRBD1. This CDR3 region has 13 residues. Germline loops: CDR1 MDHEN, CDR2 SYDVKM. The V segment lost 6 bases and the J segment 2 bases; nucleotides outside the gene matches: 2. This CDR3 reads CASSRTGNYGYTF. The CDR3 DNA follows: TGTGCCAGCAGCCGGACAGGGAACTATGGCTACACCTTC.

The rearrangement uses TRBV5-1 and TRBJ2-7; no clear D gene. From germline, CDR1 is SGHRS and CDR2 YFSETQ. V was clipped by 6 bases and J by 7 bases, with 2 bases between them. The CDR3 has 8 amino acids. DNA for the CDR3: TGCGCCAGCAAAGAGCAGTACGTC. Translation gives CASKEQYV.